This T cell receptor beta chain was profiled in a study of T cell responses to AZD1222 COVID-19 vaccine. Study results and caveats: Just a handful of people given AZD1222 tested seropositive at baseline.

Trimming left V 6 bases short and J 3 bases short, with 12 bases between. This CDR3 spans 14 amino acids. Germline loops: CDR1 MNHEY, CDR2 SVGAGI. A note on this clone: Its matching antigen is unknown.

Sequenced by immunoSEQ multiplex PCR; TCRdb stores in-frame clones only, minus some. The sample records around 20,000 clones, almost 85% being singletons. The source is an adult who received the AZD1222 COVID-19 vaccine. The rearrangement uses TRBV6-5 and TRBJ1-5, with D possibly matching TRBD1 (5 bases). Source: peripheral blood, taken 28 days after the second AZD1222 dose. The CDR3 reads CASRPGPFNQPQHF. DNA for the CDR3: TGTGCCAGCAGGCCGGGGCCGTTCAATCAGCCCCAGCATTTT.